The clone carrying this T cell receptor (beta chain) was detected only once. Its antigen is unidentified. The data are from a study of T cells after yellow fever vaccination. Findings and limits, study-wide: In post-booster samples, most primary-vaccination clones reappeared (approximately 95% CD4, about 90% CD8). Bulk-population clonotypes that are abundant could appear as contaminants in FACS-sorted repertoires. Peak timing came faster in the weaker secondary response, day 5 versus 15.

Synthesis of TCR cDNA relied on 5'RACE template switching, which attached a universal primer site and UMIs. TCRdb reprocessed the 5' RACE reads with MiXCR, giving one entry per CDR3 protein. The table records under 200,000 distinct CDR3 sequences, more than 5.5% of them present only once. Germline V gene sequence: CDR1 SGHRS, CDR2 YFSETQ. Trimming shortened V by 3 bases and J by 4 bases, and 15 bases separated the two germline ends. CDR3 size: 15 residues. This chain joins TRBV5-1 and TRBJ2-3; a possible D gene is TRBD1 (6 bases). This TCR was recovered from a man aged 18 to 29 who received the YFV17D yellow fever vaccine. The sample here was CD4+ T cells sorted from PBMCs, taken 5 to 6 days after the first yellow fever vaccination. The chain's CDR3 is CASSYRTERSDTQYF. CDR3 sequence (DNA): TGCGCCAGCAGCTACCGGACAGAGAGGTCAGATACGCAGTATTTT.